These 13 T cell receptor beta chains share one sample of origin, sequenced in a study of T cells in Graves' hyperthyroidism and ophthalmopathy. There were TCR beta CDR3 regions amplified from RNA transcripts. First-round RT-PCR targeting the TCR CDR3 was performed with the HTBI primer set. TCRdb recomputed calls from the multiplex PCR reads with MiXCR, one row per CDR3 protein. This table has more than 600,000 distinct CDR3 sequences, 16% appearing once. The sample taken for sequencing was blood. These receptors were collected from a man younger than 35 with Graves' hyperthyroidism.

This clonotype was seen repeatedly, ten times or more. The gene calls are TRBV6-1 and TRBJ2-6; D is possibly TRBD2 (7 bases). CDR1 and CDR2 (germline): MNHNS, SASEGT. V was shortened by 5 bases and J by 3 bases, with 11 bases between the two germline ends. The CDR3 extends over 15 amino acids. This CDR3 reads CASSKGGYGANVLTF. The DNA for the CDR3 is TGTGCCAGCAGTAAGGGGGGGTATGGGGCCAACGTCCTGACTTTC.

Ten or more counts support this clonotype. Written as DNA, the CDR3 is TGTGCCAGCAGCCCACGGACTAGCGGCACAGATACGCAGTATTTT. This gives the protein CASSPRTSGTDTQYF. This chain joins TRBV11-2 and TRBJ2-3; the match to TRBD2 covers 9 bases. J gave up 1 base and V 5 bases, and 4 bases lay outside the gene matches. Germline-derived CDR1 and CDR2 are SGHAT and FQNNGV. The CDR3 is 15 amino acids.

This clonotype was observed a handful of times. This sequence joins TRBV20-1 and TRBJ2-1; D gene ambiguous. The assigned J gene may be wrong: the sequence end matches TRBJ2-7 better. The CDR3 has 13 residues. Per the germline V gene, CDR1 is DFQATT and CDR2 is SNEGSKA (reference sequence). CDR3 sequence reads: CSARGVGGDEQYF. The CDR3 nucleotides read TGCAGTGCTAGAGGTGTGGGTGGGGATGAGCAGTACTTC.

This clonotype occurred a few times. The genes are TRBV15 and TRBJ2-3; D is unclear. This CDR3 is built from 15 residues. Looked up from germline, CDR1 is LNHNV and CDR2 is YYDKDF (reference sequence). V lost 0 bases, J lost 0 bases, and 7 bases lay in between. The CDR3 region has the DNA TGTGCCACCAGCAGAGATTTGGCTAGCACAGATACGCAGTATTTT. It yields the protein CATSRDLASTDTQYF.

This clonotype was seen many times. The chain has TRBV11-2 and TRBJ2-5; 13 nucleotides match TRBD2. CDR1 and CDR2 (germline): SGHAT, FQNNGV. The CDR3 has 15 residues. The junction had 6 bases not matched to a gene; V was cut back by 5 bases and J by 6 bases. In DNA form, the CDR3 reads TGTGCCAGCAGCCGGACTAGCGGGAGTCAAAAGACCCAGTACTTC. Amino acid sequence: CASSRTSGSQKTQYF.

This clonotype was seen repeatedly, ten times or more. The gene calls are TRBV2 and TRBJ2-5, with D tentatively TRBD1 or TRBD2 (5 bases each). Per germline, CDR1 SNHLY and CDR2 FYNNEI. The CDR3 extends over 13 amino acids. The V end lost 8 bases, the J end lost 1 base, and 11 bases lay between the germline ends. For the CDR3, the DNA is TGTGCCAGCTTACGGGACCTCCAAGAGACCCAGTACTTC. Translated: CASLRDLQETQYF.

The table lists this clonotype with many counts. The chain has TRBV18 and TRBJ1-2; no clear D. The V end lost 3 bases, the J end lost 3 bases, and 8 bases lay between the germline ends. From germline, CDR1 is KGHSH and CDR2 LQKENI. The CDR3 consists of 13 residues. The CDR3 DNA reads TGTGCCAGCTCACCGGGATCTGACTATGGCTACACCTTC. Translating it yields CASSPGSDYGYTF. Variable domain in full (rest from reference TRBV18 and TRBJ1-2): NAGVMQNPRHLVRRRGQEARLRCSPMKGHSHVYWYRQLPEEGLKFMVYLQKENIIDESGMPKERFSAEFPKEGPSILRIQQVVRGDSAAYFCASSPGSDYGYTFGSGTRLTVV.

This clonotype was found a few times. The rearrangement links TRBV7-9 to TRBJ2-7, with 9 bases lining up with TRBD1. The CDR3 sequence is 17 residues long. Germline V gene data show CDR1 as SEHNR and CDR2 as FQNEAQ (reference sequence). V lost 0 bases, J lost 5 bases, and 11 bases stayed unmatched. Here the CDR3 DNA reads TGTGCCAGCAGCTTAGCCTACGGTGTACAGGGGGCGAACGAGCAGTACTTC. Protein: CASSLAYGVQGANEQYF.

This clonotype appeared many times. This chain connects TRBV2 to TRBJ1-1; D is undetermined. The CDR3 runs 13 residues. Trimming pared 7 bases from V and 1 base from J, leaving 10 bases between. In germline, CDR1 is SNHLY, CDR2 FYNNEI. The CDR3, as DNA: TGTGCCAGCACGAACATAGGGAACACTGAAGCTTTCTTT. As protein: CASTNIGNTEAFF.

This chain connects TRBV6-1 to TRBJ2-1; 10 bases agree with TRBD1. Germline V lookup: CDR1 MNHNS, CDR2 SASEGT. The CDR3 extends over 14 amino acids. Unmatched junction bases numbered 7, after V lost 6 bases and J lost 8 bases. The CDR3 loop reads CASRDRGSADEQFF. The DNA of the CDR3 is TGTGCCAGCAGGGACAGGGGGTCGGCGGATGAGCAGTTCTTC.

The chain links TRBV4-3 to TRBJ1-1; D is ambiguous. Germline values: CDR1 LGHNA, CDR2 YSLEER. This CDR3 spans 14 amino acids. Trimming cost V 0 bases and J 3 bases, with 8 bases left between them. As DNA, the CDR3 is TGCGCCAGCAGCCAAGATAGGGTCTACACTGAAGCTTTCTTT. This codes for CASSQDRVYTEAFF.

This clonotype has ten or more counts. The chain joins TRBV25-1 to TRBJ2-3, with 8 bases matching TRBD1. The length of the CDR3 is 16 residues. V shed 4 bases, J shed 5 bases, and the junction held 11 bases outside the gene matches. Germline loops: CDR1 MGHDK, CDR2 SYGVNS. CDR3 sequence (DNA): TGTGCCAGCAGTGTGCGCAGGGGGCCAGATGGAGATACGCAGTATTTT. As protein: CASSVRRGPDGDTQYF. Full variable domain (outside the CDR3, taken from reference TRBV25-1 and TRBJ2-3): EADIYQTPRYLVIGTGKKITLECSQTMGHDKMYWYQQDPGMELHLIHYSYGVNSTEKGDLSSESTVSRIRTEHFPLTLESARPSHTSQYLCASSVRRGPDGDTQYFGPGTRLTVL.

This clonotype was detected only a few times. The chain carries TRBV7-2 and TRBJ2-3; 16 nucleotides agree with TRBD2. Germline loops: CDR1 SGHTA, CDR2 FQGNSA. The trim removed 5 bases at V and 5 bases at J, leaving 4 bases unmatched. There are 16 residues in the CDR3. In DNA form, the CDR3 reads TGTGCCAGCAGCCCGGGACTAGCGGGAGGGCAAGATACGCAGTATTTT. Protein: CASSPGLAGGQDTQYF.